These 3 T cell receptor beta chains share one sample of origin, sequenced in a study of T cell repertoires in cytomegalovirus infection. MiXCR was run by TCRdb on the reads, yielding one entry per CDR3 protein. The data hold some 400,000 distinct CDR3 sequences, with around a sixth observed a single time. The specimen sequenced was PBMCs. These receptors were taken from a human donor in good health (CMV status not recorded). Some clones in this sample may be carry-over from other donors' samples.

This chain uses TRBV3-1 with TRBJ2-6, with unresolved D. The ends were cut back, 0 bases at V and 1 base at J, with 1 base in the middle. This CDR3 comprises 14 residues. Looked up from germline, CDR1 is LGHDT and CDR2 is YNNKEL (reference sequence). CDR3 DNA: TGTGCCAGCAGCCAAGATTCTGGGGCCAACGTCCTGACTTTC. Its translation is CASSQDSGANVLTF.

J is TRBJ2-5 and V is TRBV6-2 or TRBV6-3; D may correspond to TRBD1 or TRBD2 (5 bases each). This CDR3 is built from 15 residues. The germline gives CDR1 MNHEY, CDR2 SVGEGT. V was pared by 2 bases and J by 0 bases, with 10 bases between. CDR3 loop: CASSYRDLYQETQYF. Here the CDR3 DNA reads TGTGCCAGCAGTTACCGGGACCTGTACCAAGAGACCCAGTACTTC.

The sample holds a few counts of this clonotype. The J gene is TRBJ2-7, the V gene TRBV20-1, with 10 positions matching TRBD1. The CDR3 contains 14 residues. From germline, CDR1 is DFQATT and CDR2 SNEGSKA (reference sequence). Trimming cost V 5 bases and J 7 bases; bases outside gene matches: 11. CDR3: CSAPPADRGDEQYF. The CDR3 coding sequence is TGCAGTGCTCCCCCTGCGGACAGGGGGGATGAGCAGTACTTC.